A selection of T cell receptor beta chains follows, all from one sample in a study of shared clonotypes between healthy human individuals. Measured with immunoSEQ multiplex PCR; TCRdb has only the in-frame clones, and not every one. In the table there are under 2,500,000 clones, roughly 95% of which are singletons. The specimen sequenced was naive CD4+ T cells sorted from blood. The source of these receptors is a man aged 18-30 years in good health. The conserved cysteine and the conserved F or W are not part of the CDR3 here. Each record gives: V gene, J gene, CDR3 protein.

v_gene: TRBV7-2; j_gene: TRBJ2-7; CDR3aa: ASSLGSYEQY
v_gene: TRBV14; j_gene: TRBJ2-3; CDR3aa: ASSQEGSERGGSTDTQY
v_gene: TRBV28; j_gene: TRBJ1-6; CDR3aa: ASREDSNSPLH
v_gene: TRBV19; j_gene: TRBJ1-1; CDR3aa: ASSDRVTEAF
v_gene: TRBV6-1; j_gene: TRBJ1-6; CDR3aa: ASGWVDSPLH
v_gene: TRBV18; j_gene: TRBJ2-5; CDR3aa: ASSPSFRALETQY
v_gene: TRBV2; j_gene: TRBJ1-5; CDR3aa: ASSETYSNQPQH
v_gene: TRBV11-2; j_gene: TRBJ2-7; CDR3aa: ASSPRPGGRVP
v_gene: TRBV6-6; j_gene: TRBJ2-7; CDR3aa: ASSLGQTYEQY
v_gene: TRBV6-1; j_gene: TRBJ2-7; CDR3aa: ASSEFSQGPYEQY
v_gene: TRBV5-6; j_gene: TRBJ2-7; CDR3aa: ASSLWVSYEQY
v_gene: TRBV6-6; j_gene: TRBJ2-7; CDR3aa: ASSYGSGGYEQY
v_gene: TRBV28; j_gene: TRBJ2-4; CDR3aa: ASSKDSGTLAKNIQY
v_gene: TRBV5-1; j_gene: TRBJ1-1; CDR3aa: ASSFGQGAVEAF
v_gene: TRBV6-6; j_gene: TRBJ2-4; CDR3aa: ASSYPQSLEGIQY
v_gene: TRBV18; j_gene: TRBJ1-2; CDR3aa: ASSPGDRFVYGYT
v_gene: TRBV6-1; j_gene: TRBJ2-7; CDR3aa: ASSPDTLKTYEQY
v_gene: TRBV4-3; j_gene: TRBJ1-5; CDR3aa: ASSQDSTGNQPQH
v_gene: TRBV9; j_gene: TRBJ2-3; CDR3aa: ASTPGGRTDTQY
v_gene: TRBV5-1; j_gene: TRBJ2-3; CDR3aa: ASSLGTVVVDTQY
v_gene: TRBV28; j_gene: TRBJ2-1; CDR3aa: ASSLIRGNDNEQF
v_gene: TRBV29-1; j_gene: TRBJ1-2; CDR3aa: SVERNSYGYT
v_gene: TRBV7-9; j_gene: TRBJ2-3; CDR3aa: ASSLVEGARTDTQY
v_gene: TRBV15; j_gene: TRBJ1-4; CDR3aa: ATSRTGGGEKLF
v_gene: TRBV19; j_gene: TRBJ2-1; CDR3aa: ASRGSQGGNEQF
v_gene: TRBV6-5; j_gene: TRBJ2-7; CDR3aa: ASQAGTSYEQY
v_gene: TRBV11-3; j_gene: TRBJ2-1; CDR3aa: ASSSPSSSYNEQF
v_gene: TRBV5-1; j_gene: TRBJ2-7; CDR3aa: ASSSLAQTQPYEQY
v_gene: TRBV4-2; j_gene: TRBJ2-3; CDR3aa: ASSQDDGGVLTDTQY
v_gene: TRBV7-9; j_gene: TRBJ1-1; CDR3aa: ASRGGSGNTEAF
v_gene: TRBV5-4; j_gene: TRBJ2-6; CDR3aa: ASSLLGRSLSGANVLT
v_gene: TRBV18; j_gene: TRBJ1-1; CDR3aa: ASSPQTVNTEAF
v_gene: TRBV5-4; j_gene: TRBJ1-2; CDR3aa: ASREYPRGQAEGYT
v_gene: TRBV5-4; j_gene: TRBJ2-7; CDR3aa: ASSEDSGPYEQY
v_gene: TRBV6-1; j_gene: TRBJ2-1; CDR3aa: ASSDFLAGNNEQF
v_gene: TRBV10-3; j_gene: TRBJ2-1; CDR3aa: AISENYRNNEQF
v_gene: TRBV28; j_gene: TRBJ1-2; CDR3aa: ASSTQVGGAAPYGYT